This T cell receptor (beta chain) is from a study of Graves' ophthalmopathy and Graves' hyperthyroidism. Clinical symptoms, serum thyroxine, TRAb, thyroid ultrasound and orbital computed tomography determined diagnosis. Out of around 10 ml of fresh peripheral blood, PBMCs were obtained. The CDR3 extends over 13 amino acids. Trimming removed 4 bases at V and 9 bases at J, with 15 bases between. Per germline, CDR1 ENHRY and CDR2 SYGVKD. Amplifying from RNA transcripts, the study obtained TCR beta CDR3 regions. Scientists carried out first-round RT-PCR using HTBI primers and then a second-round multiplex PCR. Each CDR3 protein gets one entry after TCRdb re-called the multiplex PCR reads with MiXCR. The data contain more than 550,000 distinct CDR3 sequences, just over 40% of them seen just once; the ten biggest clones take up 3% to 3.5%.

The TCR comes from an adult man with Graves' ophthalmopathy. The source material was peripheral blood. The rearrangement joins TRBV10-3 to TRBJ1-2, with TRBD1 as a possible D gene (6 bases). In nucleotides, the CDR3 is TGTGCCATCAGTGGGACAGTTCAAGCTAGCTACACCTTC. It translates to CAISGTVQASYTF.